This T cell receptor (beta chain) was recovered during a study of cytomegalovirus exposure and HLA in healthy donors. The overall study: In a previous analysis, 117 million unique TCR beta sequences were found from 150 million to 200 million T cells.

Findings and caveats of the study: HLA allele associations emerged for 17,000 or so TCR beta sequences in a later analysis, at 0.05 false discovery rate.

The PCR used 60 Vbeta and 13 Jbeta primers. The protocol was immunoSEQ multiplex PCR, while the TCRdb copy is restricted to in-frame clones and leaves out a portion. This table has about 150,000 clones, about 76% appearing once. In the case of this clone: The antigen is undetermined.

Germline V CDR1 and CDR2: SQVTM, ANQGSEA. V lost 7 bases, J lost 6 bases, and 18 bases lay in between. The CDR3 covers 13 residues. What was sequenced was PBMCs. This TCR derives from a man aged 25 to 40 in good health and CMV-seropositive. This chain uses TRBV29-1 with TRBJ1-2; D is perhaps TRBD1 (5 bases). CDR3 sequence (DNA): TGCAGCGCTACCCCGCAGGGCGGGGATGGCTACACCTTC. It codes for CSATPQGGDGYTF.